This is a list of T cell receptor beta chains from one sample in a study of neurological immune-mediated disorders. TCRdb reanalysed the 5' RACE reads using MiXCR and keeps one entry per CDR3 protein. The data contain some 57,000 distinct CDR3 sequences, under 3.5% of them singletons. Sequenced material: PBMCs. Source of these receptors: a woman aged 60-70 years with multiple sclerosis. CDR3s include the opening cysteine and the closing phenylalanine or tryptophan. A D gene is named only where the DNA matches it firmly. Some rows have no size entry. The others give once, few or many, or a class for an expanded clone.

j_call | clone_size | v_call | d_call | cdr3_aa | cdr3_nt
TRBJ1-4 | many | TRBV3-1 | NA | CASSQEGDLVEKLFF | TGTGCCAGCAGCCAAGAAGGTGATTTGGTTGAAAAACTGTTTTTT
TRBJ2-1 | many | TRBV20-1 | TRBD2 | CSAVGTSGLNEQFF | TGCAGTGCGGTGGGGACTAGCGGACTCAATGAGCAGTTCTTC
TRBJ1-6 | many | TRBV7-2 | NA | CASSLDWSSYNSPLHF | TGTGCCAGCAGCCTGGACTGGAGCTCCTATAATTCACCCCTCCACTTT
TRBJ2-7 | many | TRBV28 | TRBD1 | CASSQGQEAKQYF | TGTGCCAGCAGTCAGGGACAGGAGGCAAAGCAGTACTTC
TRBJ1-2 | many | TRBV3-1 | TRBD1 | CASSLTNRGAYGYTF | TGTGCCAGCAGCCTCACCAACAGGGGGGCGTATGGCTACACCTTC
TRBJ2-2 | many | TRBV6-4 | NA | CASSDSDTGELFF | TGTGCCAGCAGTGACTCTGACACCGGGGAGCTGTTTTTT
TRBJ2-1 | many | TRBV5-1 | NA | CASSLGQGYNEQFF | TGCGCCAGCAGCTTGGGCCAGGGCTACAATGAGCAGTTCTTC
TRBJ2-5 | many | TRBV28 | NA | CASSFRETAQYF | TGTGCCAGCAGTTTTAGGGAAACGGCTCAGTACTTC
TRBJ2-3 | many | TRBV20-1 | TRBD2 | CSASKTSGVTDTQYF | TGCAGTGCTAGTAAGACTAGCGGGGTCACAGATACGCAGTATTTT
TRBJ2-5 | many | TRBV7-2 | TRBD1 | CASSTRTGAQMETQYF | TGTGCCAGCAGCACCAGAACAGGGGCGCAAATGGAGACCCAGTACTTC
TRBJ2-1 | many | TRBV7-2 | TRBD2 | CASSFAGGGYNEQFF | TGTGCCAGCAGCTTTGCGGGAGGGGGGTACAATGAGCAGTTCTTC
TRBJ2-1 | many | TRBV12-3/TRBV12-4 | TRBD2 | CASSPRLAGGPYDEQFF | TGTGCCAGCAGTCCCCGACTAGCGGGGGGGCCATATGATGAGCAGTTCTTC
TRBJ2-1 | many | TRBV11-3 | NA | CASSLDTGVAYNEQFF | TGTGCCAGCAGCTTAGATACCGGGGTCGCCTACAATGAGCAGTTCTTC
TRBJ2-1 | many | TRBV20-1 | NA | CSASNTRHNEQFF | TGCAGTGCTAGTAACACCCGGCACAATGAGCAGTTCTTC
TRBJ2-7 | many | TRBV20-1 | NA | CSARDTGWEQYF | TGCAGTGCTAGAGATACAGGGTGGGAGCAGTACTTC
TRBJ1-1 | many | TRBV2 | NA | CASRTLNTEAFF | TGTGCCAGCAGAACACTGAACACTGAAGCTTTCTTT
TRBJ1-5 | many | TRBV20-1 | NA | CSARGLGGTLLGNQPQHF | TGCAGTGCTAGAGGCCTGGGGGGTACTCTCTTGGGCAATCAGCCCCAGCATTTT
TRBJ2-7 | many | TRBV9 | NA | CASSEEGGAYYEQYF | TGTGCCAGCAGCGAGGAGGGGGGGGCCTACTACGAGCAGTACTTC
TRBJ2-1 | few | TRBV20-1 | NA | CSASSQSTYNEQFF | TGCAGTGCTAGTTCACAGTCGACCTACAATGAGCAGTTCTTC
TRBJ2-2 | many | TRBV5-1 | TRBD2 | CASSPGLAGVTGELFF | TGCGCCAGCAGCCCCGGACTAGCGGGAGTGACTGGGGAGCTGTTTTTT
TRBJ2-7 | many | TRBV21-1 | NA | CASSTGNSYEQYF | TGTGCCAGCAGCACTGGGAACTCCTACGAGCAGTACTTC
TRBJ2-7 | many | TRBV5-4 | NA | CASSLWGNEQYF | TGTGCCAGCAGCTTGTGGGGTAACGAGCAGTACTTC
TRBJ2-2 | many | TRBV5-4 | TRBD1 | CASSYGDRDTGELFF | TGTGCCAGCAGCTACGGGGACAGGGACACCGGGGAGCTGTTTTTT
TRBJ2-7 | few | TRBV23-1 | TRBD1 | CAGQALPGYEQYF | TGCGCCGGACAGGCACTCCCGGGCTACGAGCAGTACTTC
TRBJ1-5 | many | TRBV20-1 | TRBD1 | CSARDPTGGSNQPQHF | TGCAGTGCTAGAGATCCGACAGGGGGAAGCAATCAGCCCCAGCATTTT
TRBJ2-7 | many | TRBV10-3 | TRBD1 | CAISESVTGGGRAEQYF | TGTGCCATCAGTGAGTCGGTCACAGGGGGCGGAAGAGCCGAGCAGTACTTC
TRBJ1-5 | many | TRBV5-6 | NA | CASSLGGGQPQHF | TGTGCCAGCAGCTTGGGCGGCGGTCAGCCCCAGCATTTT
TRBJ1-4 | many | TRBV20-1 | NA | CSARTGWFGEKLFF | TGCAGTGCTAGAACAGGGTGGTTTGGTGAAAAACTGTTTTTT
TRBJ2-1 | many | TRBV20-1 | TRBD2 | CSASGGGRLQFF | TGCAGTGCTAGCGGGGGGGGGCGGTTGCAGTTCTTC
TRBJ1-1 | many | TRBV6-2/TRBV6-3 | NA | CASITSGYNTEAFF | TGTGCCAGCATAACCTCAGGGTATAACACTGAAGCTTTCTTT
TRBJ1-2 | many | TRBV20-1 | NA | CSARDLETGRWTNYGYTF | TGCAGTGCTAGAGATCTGGAAACGGGTAGATGGACTAACTATGGCTACACCTTC
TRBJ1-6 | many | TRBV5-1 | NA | CASSLASDSPLHF | TGCGCCAGCAGCTTGGCCTCGGATTCACCCCTCCACTTT
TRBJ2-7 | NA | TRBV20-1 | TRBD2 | CSASDAGGRYEQYF | TGCAGTGCTAGTGATGCGGGAGGGCGATACGAGCAGTACTTC